The present entry profiles one T cell receptor (beta chain) with its context. Antigen: not known. cDNA carried unique molecular identifiers, and a universal primer site was added by template switching. MiXCR, run by TCRdb on the 5' RACE reads, gives a single entry per CDR3 protein. The data hold about 240,000 distinct CDR3 sequences, with 10% observed a single time. This record comes from a study of identical twins. Study-level points and caveats: Within beta out-of-frame sequences, the excess sharing observed between twins was weaker. Researchers caution that invariant MAIT and iNKT cells could partly confound zero-insertion analyses. Model-predicted out-of-frame TCR alpha sharing fell below observed values in monozygotic twins.

This CDR3 spans 15 amino acids. Germline-derived CDR1 and CDR2 are LGHDT and YNNKEL (reference sequence). V shed 4 bases and J 2 bases; nucleotides not matched to a gene: 6. The rearrangement uses TRBV3-1 and TRBJ2-7; 9 bases line up with TRBD1. Sequenced material: memory T cells sorted from blood. The origin of this receptor is a man aged 50 to 60 in good health. CDR3 in DNA: TGTGCCAGCAGCCCCACAGGGGGCATGACCTACGAGCAGTACTTC. This translates into CASSPTGGMTYEQYF.